The 27 T cell receptor beta chains below were found in one sample sequenced in a study of blood T cells in healthy people across ages. Sample-barcoded 5' priming and a J-beta primer mix drove a second PCR of roughly 6 to 12 cycles. TCRdb redid the calling of the 5' RACE reads with MiXCR, one entry per CDR3 protein. The table includes 750,000 to 950,000 distinct CDR3 sequences, 25% to 30% detected once. This sample also appeared in a second study, on T cells of mothers and their children.

The sequencing sample was made of blood. The receptors stem from a woman aged 40 to 50 in good health.

This chain uses TRBV7-2 with TRBJ2-1, with no clear D. V was cut by 5 bases and J by 7 bases, with 15 bases left in between. Germline CDR1 and CDR2: SGHTA and FQGNSA. The CDR3 is 14 residues long. CDR3 region: CASSRRDGRNEQFF. CDR3 coding DNA: TGTGCCAGCAGCCGCCGCGACGGCAGAAATGAGCAGTTCTTC.

The chain uses TRBV27 and TRBJ2-3, with 8 bases matching TRBD1. Germline CDR1 and CDR2: MNHEY and SMNVEV (reference sequence). The J segment lost 4 bases and the V segment lost 5 bases, leaving 5 bases of the junction unmatched. This CDR3 region has 14 residues. The CDR3 DNA reads as TGTGCCAGCAGTACACAGGGGGAAGCAGATACGCAGTATTTT. Its translation: CASSTQGEADTQYF.

This clonotype was counted between two and nine times. This chain links TRBV18 with TRBJ2-4; D not resolved. V was clipped by 3 bases and J by 6 bases, with 9 bases between them. The CDR3 has 13 residues. Looked up from germline, CDR1 is KGHSH and CDR2 is LQKENI. The chain's CDR3 is CASSPIPGNIQYF. Here the CDR3 DNA reads TGTGCCAGCTCACCTATCCCCGGAAACATTCAGTACTTC.

J is TRBJ1-4 and V is TRBV3-1; D may be TRBD1 (5 bases). Germline lookup yields CDR1 LGHDT and CDR2 YNNKEL (reference sequence). The V end lost 5 bases, the J end lost 5 bases, and 18 bases lay between the germline ends. The CDR3 runs 16 residues. CDR3 sequence (DNA): TGTGCCAGCAGCGGCCGGGACGGCGGCCAGAATGAAAAACTGTTTTTT. It codes for CASSGRDGGQNEKLFF. The full variable domain, rest sourced from reference TRBV3-1 and TRBJ1-4, is DTAVSQTPKYLVTQMGNDKSIKCEQNLGHDTMYWYKQDSKKFLKIMFSYNNKELIINETVPNRFSPKSPDKAHLNLHINSLELGDSAVYFCASSGRDGGQNEKLFFGSGTQLSVL.

CDR3 in DNA: TGTGCCAGCAGCATGGGACTAGCGGGAGGGGATGAGACCCAGTACTTC. This gives the protein CASSMGLAGGDETQYF. The J gene is TRBJ2-5, the V gene TRBV7-8; 16 bases agree with TRBD2. This CDR3 region has 16 residues. The junction had 5 bases not matched to a gene; V was cut back by 5 bases and J by 5 bases. Germline values: CDR1 SGHVS, CDR2 FQNEAQ.

As for this clonotype: Because the CDR3's place on the DNA is in doubt, the DNA is left out and the CDR3 is given as listed by TCRdb. This chain joins TRBV9 and TRBJ2-5; the table's TRBD2 call for D was not verified on the DNA. The CDR3 has 16 residues if both end residues are counted. Germline CDR1 and CDR2: SGDLS and YYNGEE. CDR3 residues: CASSVGGGAAFNERYF.

At least ten counts were recorded for this clonotype. The chain recombines TRBV29-1 with TRBJ2-7, with D tentatively TRBD1 or TRBD2 (5 bases each). The ends were cut back, 4 bases at V and 4 bases at J, with 14 bases in the middle. Germline CDR1 SQVTM, CDR2 ANQGSEA. This CDR3 is built from 13 residues. CDR3 residues: CSVGVLGGYEQYF. CDR3 coding DNA: TGCAGCGTTGGAGTTCTTGGGGGATACGAGCAGTACTTC.

This clonotype occurred a few times. A junction boundary mismatches the germline segment, possibly from a read error. V gene TRBV7-9 combines with J gene TRBJ2-5, with 7 bases aligning to TRBD2. Germline values: CDR1 SEHNR, CDR2 FQNEAQ (reference sequence). This CDR3 contains 13 residues. CDR3 protein: CAGSPRGREEQYF. Written as DNA, the CDR3 is TGTGCCGGCAGCCCGCGGGGACGGGAGGAGCAGTACTTC.

The chain is built from TRBV7-8 and TRBJ2-5; 7 nucleotides agree with TRBD1. The end of the DNA aligns better with TRBJ2-7, so the J call may be wrong. The CDR3 is 14 residues long. Germline V gene sequence: CDR1 SGHVS, CDR2 FQNEAQ. The CDR3 protein is CASSARQGVGEQYF. The DNA of the CDR3 is TGTGCCAGCAGCGCGAGACAGGGAGTGGGCGAGCAGTACTTC.

In regard to this clonotype: Relative to the germline gene, one junction end is altered; a read error may explain this. The rearrangement uses TRBV10-3 and TRBJ1-1; no clear D. CDR1 ENHRY and CDR2 SYGVKD come from the germline V gene. CDR3 length equals 13 residues. CDR3 amino acids: CAIRRAANTVAFF. Written as DNA, the CDR3 is TGTGCCATCAGGCGGGCGGCGAACACTGTAGCTTTCTTT.

In this sample, this clonotype turned up a few times. V gene TRBV3-1 combines with J gene TRBJ2-1; 11 nucleotides match TRBD1. The ends lost 1 base at V and 2 bases at J; junction bases unmatched: 7. Germline V gene data show CDR1 as LGHDT and CDR2 as YNNKEL (reference sequence). The CDR3 runs to 18 residues. In DNA, the CDR3 is TGTGCCAGCAGCCAAGGGACAGGGGGCGGTTCACCCTACAATGAGCAGTTCTTC. Translation: CASSQGTGGGSPYNEQFF.

The chain combines TRBV20-1 with TRBJ2-7; D might be TRBD2 (6 bases). This CDR3 has 15 residues. Germline-derived CDR1 and CDR2 are DFQATT and SNEGSKA (reference sequence). The ends were cut back, 0 bases at V and 3 bases at J, with 15 bases in the middle. The CDR3 reads CSARDRGGEGYEQYF. The CDR3 DNA follows: TGCAGTGCTAGAGATAGGGGCGGGGAAGGCTACGAGCAGTACTTC.

This clonotype showed up many times. This rearrangement joins TRBV28 to TRBJ2-5, with a weak D call TRBD1 (6 bases). From germline, CDR1 is MDHEN and CDR2 SYDVKM. The CDR3 is 14 residues long. V was pared by 6 bases and J by 2 bases, with 13 bases between. The CDR3 DNA reads TGTGCCAGCAGCCTGGGGGCAGCTCAAGAGACCCAGTACTTC. As protein: CASSLGAAQETQYF.

This clonotype has a count of ten or more. This sequence joins TRBV28 and TRBJ2-7; a possible D gene is TRBD2 (6 bases). The CDR3 has 14 residues. CDR1 and CDR2 (germline): MDHEN, SYDVKM. The germline V and J ends were trimmed by 3 bases and 2 bases, with 11 bases remaining between them. CDR3 coding DNA: TGTGCCAGCAGTTTGGGGACTTCTACCTACGAGCAGTACTTC. Protein: CASSLGTSTYEQYF.

This clonotype was observed a few times. V and J are TRBV2 and TRBJ1-1; possible D gene TRBD1, 5 bases. Germline loops: CDR1 SNHLY, CDR2 FYNNEI. This CDR3 contains 11 residues. Trimming shortened V by 6 bases and J by 8 bases, and 10 bases separated the two germline ends. CDR3 bases: TGTGCCAGCAGGGGGGGGATCGAAGCTTTCTTT. Protein product: CASRGGIEAFF. Full variable domain (remainder filled in from reference TRBV2 and TRBJ1-1): EPEVTQTPSHQVTQMGQEVILRCVPISNHLYFYWYRQILGQKVEFLVSFYNNEISEKSEIFDDQFSVERPDGSNFTLKIRSTKLEDSAMYFCASRGGIEAFFGQGTRLTVV.

The chain employs TRBV28 and TRBJ2-1; the D gene could be TRBD1 or TRBD2 (6 bases each). The CDR3 spans 15 residues. V gave up 11 bases and J gave up 0 bases, with 17 bases separating them. Germline V gives CDR1 MDHEN, CDR2 SYDVKM. The CDR3 bases are TGTGCCGGAGGGGGTGACGGAAGCTCCTACAATGAGCAGTTCTTC. It yields the protein CAGGGDGSSYNEQFF.

The sample holds a few counts of this clonotype. V and J are TRBV2 and TRBJ1-6; D is unclear. CDR1 and CDR2 (germline): SNHLY, FYNNEI. Trimming pared 4 bases from V and 7 bases from J, leaving 14 bases between. The CDR3 consists of 15 residues. The CDR3 DNA reads as TGTGCCAGCAGTGTAAGGAACGGAATGAATTCACCCCTCCACTTT. Its protein product is CASSVRNGMNSPLHF.

The chain is built from TRBV20-1 and TRBJ2-1; TRBD1 aligns across 10 bases. CDR3 length: 18 residues. CDR1 and CDR2 (germline): DFQATT, SNEGSKA (reference sequence). The trim removed 2 bases at V and 6 bases at J, leaving 16 bases unmatched. CDR3 sequence reads: CSARSGTGEAAGVNEQFF. The CDR3 region has the DNA TGCAGTGCTAGATCCGGGACAGGGGAAGCAGCGGGGGTCAATGAGCAGTTCTTC.

This chain joins TRBV5-1 and TRBJ2-3, with 12 bases that match TRBD2. The trim removed 4 bases at V and 2 bases at J, leaving 11 bases unmatched. The CDR3 covers 18 residues. Germline lookup yields CDR1 SGHRS and CDR2 YFSETQ. CDR3 amino acids: CASSHPQGLAGNTDTQYF. CDR3 DNA: TGCGCCAGCAGCCACCCCCAAGGACTAGCGGGGAACACAGATACGCAGTATTTT.

This chain uses TRBV5-1 with TRBJ2-1; D call uncertain. Germline-derived CDR1 and CDR2 are SGHRS and YFSETQ. V was shortened by 6 bases and J by 4 bases, with 8 bases between the two germline ends. This CDR3 region has 12 residues. Written as DNA, the CDR3 is TGCGCCAGCAAAGACACGTACAATGAGCAGTTCTTC. Its translation: CASKDTYNEQFF.

J is TRBJ2-5 and V is TRBV7-6, with no clear D. The CDR3 is 16 residues long. Germline V gene data show CDR1 as SGHVS and CDR2 as FNYEAQ. V lost 1 base and J 5 bases, leaving 17 bases between the germline ends. CDR3 bases: TGTGCCAGCAGCTTAGAGAGGAAGGGCCTCAACGAGACCCAGTACTTC. Its protein is CASSLERKGLNETQYF. The full variable domain, with the rest looked up from reference TRBV7-6 and TRBJ2-5, is GAGVSQSPRYKVTKRGQDVALRCDPISGHVSLYWYRQALGQGPEFLTYFNYEAQQDKSGLPNDRFSAERPEGSISTLTIQRTEQRDSAMYRCASSLERKGLNETQYFGPGTRLLVL.

This clonotype appeared a few times. DNA for the CDR3: TGTGCCACCAGTGATCCCGTACAGGGGGCGCAGGCCGGGGAGCTGTTTTTT. Its protein is CATSDPVQGAQAGELFF. The genes are TRBV24-1 and TRBJ2-2; 9 bases are a match to TRBD1. The trim removed 3 bases at V and 6 bases at J, leaving 10 bases unmatched. This CDR3 has 17 amino acids. CDR1 is KGHDR, CDR2 SFDVKD, per germline.

A word on this clonotype: This clone may be a read error of a much larger clone one base away. The rearrangement links TRBV3-1 to TRBJ2-7, with a possible D match to TRBD1 (6 bases). Trimming left V 2 bases short and J 7 bases short, with 12 bases between. This CDR3 contains 13 residues. Germline lookup yields CDR1 LGHDT and CDR2 YNNKEL (reference sequence). CDR3 region: CASSQPGTTEQYF. The CDR3 DNA reads as TGTGCCAGCAGCCAACCCGGGACAACTGAGCAGTACTTC.

The chain couples TRBV28 to TRBJ1-4, with 12 positions matching TRBD1. The CDR3 totals 15 residues. Germline V lookup: CDR1 MDHEN, CDR2 SYDVKM. With 7 bases clipped from V and 7 bases from J, the junction kept 7 bases outside the gene matches. As DNA, the CDR3 is TGTGCCAGCATCGGGACAGGGGGCGTGGGTGAAAAACTGTTTTTT. Its translation is CASIGTGGVGEKLFF. Full variable domain (remainder filled in from reference TRBV28 and TRBJ1-4): DVKVTQSSRYLVKRTGEKVFLECVQDMDHENMFWYRQDPGLGLRLIYFSYDVKMKEKGDIPEGYSVSREKKERFSLILESASTNQTSMYLCASIGTGGVGEKLFFGSGTQLSVL.

Worth noting for this clonotype: This clone may be a read error of a much larger clone one base away. V and J are TRBV12-3 or TRBV12-4 and TRBJ2-1; tentative D call: TRBD2 (6 bases). V lost 6 bases to trimming and J lost 2 bases, with 11 bases between them. This CDR3 is built from 14 residues. The CDR3 DNA reads as TGTGCCAGCAGGTCTGCGGGGACCTACAATGAGCAGTTCTTC. This encodes CASRSAGTYNEQFF.

Note on this clonotype: At one boundary the junction diverges from the germline segment, which might be a read error. The chain links TRBV5-1 to TRBJ2-3; D perhaps matches TRBD1 (6 bases). Germline CDR1 reads SGHRS; CDR2 reads YFSETQ. The CDR3 spans 16 residues. The CDR3 nucleotides are TGTGCCAGCAGCTTTTACCCCGACAGGAAAACAGATACGCAGTATTTT. Protein: CASSFYPDRKTDTQYF.

Notes on this clonotype: The junction departs from germline at one end; a sequencing error may be responsible. This chain links TRBV4-1 with TRBJ2-1; 12 nucleotides match TRBD2. This CDR3 region has 17 residues. CDR1 MGHRA and CDR2 YSYEKL come from the germline V gene. CDR3 DNA: TGCGCCGGCAGCCAACTTACCGGACTAGCGGGGAACAATGAGCAGTTCTTC. Translating gives CAGSQLTGLAGNNEQFF.